At least ten counts were recorded for the clone carrying this TCR beta chain. The data were obtained in a study of T cells in Graves' hyperthyroidism and ophthalmopathy. Background on the study: It was at initial diagnosis, before any treatment, that peripheral blood was collected.

RNA transcripts yielded amplified TCR beta CDR3 regions. The HTBI primer set served for first-round RT-PCR of the TCR CDR3. TCRdb used MiXCR to reprocess the multiplex PCR reads, holding one entry per CDR3 protein. This table holds approximately 590,000 distinct CDR3 sequences, 15% to 19% found once. CDR3 length: 17 residues. The germline gives CDR1 MNHEY, CDR2 SMNVEV (reference sequence). After removal of 7 bases from V and 4 bases from J, the junction contained 8 bases not matched to a gene. This clonotype originated in a woman aged 30 to 39 with Graves' hyperthyroidism. The genes are TRBV27 and TRBJ2-1, with 15 bases lining up with TRBD2. The sequencing input was blood. The chain's CDR3 is CASTTGTSGRPYNEQFF. The CDR3 region has the DNA TGTGCCAGCACCACCGGGACTAGCGGGAGGCCATACAATGAGCAGTTCTTC.